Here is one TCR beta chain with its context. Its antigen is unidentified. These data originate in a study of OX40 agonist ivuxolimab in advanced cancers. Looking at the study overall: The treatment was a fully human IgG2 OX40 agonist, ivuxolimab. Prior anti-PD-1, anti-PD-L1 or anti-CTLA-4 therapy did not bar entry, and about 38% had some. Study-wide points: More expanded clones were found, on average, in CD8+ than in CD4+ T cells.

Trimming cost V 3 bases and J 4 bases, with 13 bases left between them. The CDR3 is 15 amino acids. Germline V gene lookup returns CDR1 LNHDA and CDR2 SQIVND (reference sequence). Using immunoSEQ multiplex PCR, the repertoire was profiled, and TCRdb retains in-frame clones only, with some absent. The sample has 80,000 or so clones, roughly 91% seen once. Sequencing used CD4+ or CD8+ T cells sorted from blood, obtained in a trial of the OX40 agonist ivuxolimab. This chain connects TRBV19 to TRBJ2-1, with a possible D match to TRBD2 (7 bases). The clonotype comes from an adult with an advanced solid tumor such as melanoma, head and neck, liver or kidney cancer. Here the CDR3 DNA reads TGTGCCAGTAGTATCATGCGGGGGCTTTACAATGAGCAGTTCTTC. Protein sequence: CASSIMRGLYNEQFF.